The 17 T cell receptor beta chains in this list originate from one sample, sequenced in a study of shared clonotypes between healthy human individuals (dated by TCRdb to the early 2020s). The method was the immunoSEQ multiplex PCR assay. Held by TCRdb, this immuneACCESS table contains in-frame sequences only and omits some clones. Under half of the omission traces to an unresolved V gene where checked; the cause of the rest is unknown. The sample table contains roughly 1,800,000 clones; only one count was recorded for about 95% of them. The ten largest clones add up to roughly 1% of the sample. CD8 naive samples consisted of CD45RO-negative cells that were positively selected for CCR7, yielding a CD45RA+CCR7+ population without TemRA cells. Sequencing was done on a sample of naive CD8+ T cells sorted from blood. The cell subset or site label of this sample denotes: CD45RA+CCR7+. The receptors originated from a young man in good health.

The CDR3 reads CASSSGGTSYGYTF. CDR3 in DNA: TGCGCCAGCAGCTCTGGGGGGACCTCCTATGGCTACACCTTC. This chain connects TRBV5-1 to TRBJ1-2, with D perhaps matching TRBD1 (5 bases). The V end lost 3 bases, the J end lost 4 bases, and 13 bases lay between the germline ends. The length of the CDR3 is 14 residues. Per the germline V gene, CDR1 is SGHRS and CDR2 is YFSETQ.

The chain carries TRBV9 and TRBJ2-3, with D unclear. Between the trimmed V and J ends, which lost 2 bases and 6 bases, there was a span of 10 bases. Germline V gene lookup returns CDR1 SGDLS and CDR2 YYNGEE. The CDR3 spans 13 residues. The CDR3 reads CASSVWGRDTQYF. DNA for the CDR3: TGTGCCAGCAGCGTTTGGGGAAGGGATACGCAGTATTTT.

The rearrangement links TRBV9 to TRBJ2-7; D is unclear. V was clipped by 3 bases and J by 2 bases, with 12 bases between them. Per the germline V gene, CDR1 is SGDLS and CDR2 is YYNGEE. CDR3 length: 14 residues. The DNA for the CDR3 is TGTGCCAGCAGCGCGACACAGAATCCCTACGAGCAGTACTTC. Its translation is CASSATQNPYEQYF.

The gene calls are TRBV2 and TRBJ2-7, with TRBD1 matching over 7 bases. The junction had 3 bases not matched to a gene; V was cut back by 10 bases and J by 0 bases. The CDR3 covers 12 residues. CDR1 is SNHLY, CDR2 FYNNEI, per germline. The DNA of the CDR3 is TGTGCCATAGGGACAGACTCCTACGAGCAGTACTTC. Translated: CAIGTDSYEQYF.

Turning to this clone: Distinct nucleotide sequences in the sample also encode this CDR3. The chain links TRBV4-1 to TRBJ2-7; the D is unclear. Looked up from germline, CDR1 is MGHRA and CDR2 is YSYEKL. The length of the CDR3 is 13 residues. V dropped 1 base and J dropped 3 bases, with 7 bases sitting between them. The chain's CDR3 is CASSQVSSYEQYF. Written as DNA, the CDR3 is TGCGCCAGCAGCCAAGTGAGCAGCTACGAGCAGTACTTC.

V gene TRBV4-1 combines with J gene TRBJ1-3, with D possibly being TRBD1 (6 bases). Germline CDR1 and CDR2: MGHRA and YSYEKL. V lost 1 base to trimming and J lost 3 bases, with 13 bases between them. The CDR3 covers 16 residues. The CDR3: CASSQAPGAHGNTIYF. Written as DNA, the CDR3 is TGCGCCAGCAGCCAAGCCCCGGGGGCACATGGAAACACCATATATTTT.

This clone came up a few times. The chain's CDR3 is CASSQWDSNQPQHF. CDR3 in DNA: TGTGCCAGCAGCCAGTGGGATAGCAATCAGCCCCAGCATTTT. This chain uses TRBV16 with TRBJ1-5; D is unresolved. The germline CDR1 and CDR2 sequences are KGHSY and FQNENV. Trimming stripped 3 bases from V and 0 bases from J, with 6 bases between. The CDR3 is 14 residues long.

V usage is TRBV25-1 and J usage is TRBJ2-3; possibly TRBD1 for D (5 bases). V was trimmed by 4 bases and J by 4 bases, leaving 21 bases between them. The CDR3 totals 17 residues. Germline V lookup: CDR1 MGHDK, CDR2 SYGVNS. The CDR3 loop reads CASSVLTVSAMADTQYF. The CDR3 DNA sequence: TGTGCCAGCAGTGTATTGACAGTGTCCGCTATGGCAGATACGCAGTATTTT.

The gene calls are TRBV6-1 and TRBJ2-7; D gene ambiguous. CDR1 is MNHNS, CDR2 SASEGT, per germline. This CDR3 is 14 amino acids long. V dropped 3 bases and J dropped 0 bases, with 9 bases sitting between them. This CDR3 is CASSDDTSSYEQYF. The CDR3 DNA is TGTGCCAGCAGTGATGACACGTCCTCCTACGAGCAGTACTTC.

CDR3 coding DNA: TGTGCCACCAGCGGCCCTTTCCGGGGGGACAATGAGCAGTTCTTC. Translation: CATSGPFRGDNEQFF. The chain uses TRBV15 and TRBJ2-1, with 7 bases lining up with TRBD2. Germline V CDR1 and CDR2: LNHNV, YYDKDF (reference sequence). The V gene end was trimmed by 5 bases and the J gene end by 5 bases; junction bases not matched to a gene: 9. This CDR3 has 15 amino acids.

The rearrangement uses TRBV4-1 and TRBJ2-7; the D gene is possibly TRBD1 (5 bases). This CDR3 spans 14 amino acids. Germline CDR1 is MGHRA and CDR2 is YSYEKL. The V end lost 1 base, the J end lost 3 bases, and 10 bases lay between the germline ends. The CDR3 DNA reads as TGCGCCAGCAGCCAAGGAAGACAGCTCTACGAGCAGTACTTC. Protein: CASSQGRQLYEQYF.

The CDR3 here is CASSETGRAGELFF. DNA for the CDR3: TGTGCCAGCAGTGAAACGGGTAGGGCCGGGGAGCTGTTTTTT. The chain uses TRBV6-1 and TRBJ2-2; D is undetermined. Per germline, CDR1 MNHNS and CDR2 SASEGT. The CDR3 is made up of 14 amino acids. With 2 bases removed from V and 6 bases from J, the gap between germline ends came to 10 bases.

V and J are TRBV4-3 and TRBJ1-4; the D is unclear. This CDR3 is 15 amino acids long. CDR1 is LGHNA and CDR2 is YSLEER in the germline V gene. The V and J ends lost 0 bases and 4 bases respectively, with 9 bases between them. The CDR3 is CASSQDYPVNEKLFF. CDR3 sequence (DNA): TGCGCCAGCAGCCAAGATTACCCGGTTAATGAAAAACTGTTTTTT.

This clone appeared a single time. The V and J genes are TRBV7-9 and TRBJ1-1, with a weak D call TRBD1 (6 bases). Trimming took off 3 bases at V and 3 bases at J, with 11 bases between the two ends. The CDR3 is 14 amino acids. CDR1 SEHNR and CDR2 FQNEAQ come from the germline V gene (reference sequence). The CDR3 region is CASSFWDKDTEAFF. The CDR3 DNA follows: TGTGCCAGCAGCTTTTGGGACAAGGACACTGAAGCTTTCTTT.

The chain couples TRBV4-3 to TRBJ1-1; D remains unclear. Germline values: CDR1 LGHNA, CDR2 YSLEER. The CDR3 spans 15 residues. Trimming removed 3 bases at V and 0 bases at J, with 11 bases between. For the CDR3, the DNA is TGCGCCAGCAGCCATGCGGGCGAGATGAACACTGAAGCTTTCTTT. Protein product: CASSHAGEMNTEAFF.

Here the CDR3 reads CASSLYTSGSSYEQYF. The CDR3 DNA reads TGTGCCAGCAGCTTGTATACTAGCGGCAGCTCCTACGAGCAGTACTTC. This chain uses TRBV5-6 with TRBJ2-7; 8 nucleotides line up with TRBD2. Per germline, CDR1 SGHDT and CDR2 YYEEEE. The CDR3 runs to 16 residues. Trimming took 1 base from V and 0 from J; bases not matched to a gene: 6.

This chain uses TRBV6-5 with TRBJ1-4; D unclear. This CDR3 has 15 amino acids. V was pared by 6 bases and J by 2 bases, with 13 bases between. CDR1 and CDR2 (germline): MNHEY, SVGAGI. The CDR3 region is CASSPVGETNEKLFF. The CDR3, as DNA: TGTGCCAGCAGCCCCGTCGGGGAGACTAATGAAAAACTGTTTTTT.